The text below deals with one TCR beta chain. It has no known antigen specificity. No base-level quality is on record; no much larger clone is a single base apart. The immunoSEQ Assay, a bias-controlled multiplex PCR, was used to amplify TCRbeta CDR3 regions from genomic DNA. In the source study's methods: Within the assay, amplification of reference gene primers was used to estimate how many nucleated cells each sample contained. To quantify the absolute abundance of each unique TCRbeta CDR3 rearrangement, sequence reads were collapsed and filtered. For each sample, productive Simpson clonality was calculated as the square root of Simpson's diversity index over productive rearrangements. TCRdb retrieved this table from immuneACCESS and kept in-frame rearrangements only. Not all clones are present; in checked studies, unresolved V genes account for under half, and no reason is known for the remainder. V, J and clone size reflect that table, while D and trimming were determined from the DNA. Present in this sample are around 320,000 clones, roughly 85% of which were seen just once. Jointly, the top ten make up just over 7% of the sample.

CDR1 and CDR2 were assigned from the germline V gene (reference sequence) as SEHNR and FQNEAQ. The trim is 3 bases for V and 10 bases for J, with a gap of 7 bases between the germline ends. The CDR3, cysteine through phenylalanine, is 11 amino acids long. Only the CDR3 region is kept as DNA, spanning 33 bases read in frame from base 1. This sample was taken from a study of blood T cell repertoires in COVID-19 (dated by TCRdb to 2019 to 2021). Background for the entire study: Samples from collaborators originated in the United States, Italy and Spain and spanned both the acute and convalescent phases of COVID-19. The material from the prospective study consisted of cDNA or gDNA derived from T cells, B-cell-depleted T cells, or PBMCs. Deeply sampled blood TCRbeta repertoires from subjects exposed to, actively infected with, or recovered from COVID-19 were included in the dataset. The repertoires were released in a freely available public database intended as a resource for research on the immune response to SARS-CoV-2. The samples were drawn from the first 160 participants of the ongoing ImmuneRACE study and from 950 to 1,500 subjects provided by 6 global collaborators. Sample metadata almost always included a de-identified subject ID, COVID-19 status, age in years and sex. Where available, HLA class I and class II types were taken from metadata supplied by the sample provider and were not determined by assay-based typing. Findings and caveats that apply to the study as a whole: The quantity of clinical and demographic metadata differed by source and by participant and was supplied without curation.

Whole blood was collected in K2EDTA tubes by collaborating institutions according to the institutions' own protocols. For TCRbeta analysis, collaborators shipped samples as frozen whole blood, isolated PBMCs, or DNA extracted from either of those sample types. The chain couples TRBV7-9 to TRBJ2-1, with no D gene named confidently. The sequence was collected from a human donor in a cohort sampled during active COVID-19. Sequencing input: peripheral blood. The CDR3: CASSLSQEQFF. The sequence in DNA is TGTGCCAGCAGCTTGTCGCAGGAGCAGTTCTTC.